The subject of this entry is one T cell receptor (beta chain). Trimming cost V 5 bases and J 2 bases; bases outside gene matches: 5. The CDR3 is 16 amino acids. Germline V gene data show CDR1 as LNHDA and CDR2 as SQIVND (reference sequence). TCRdb independently ran MiXCR on the 5' RACE reads; one entry per CDR3 protein. The sample includes more than 350,000 distinct CDR3 sequences, roughly 9% of them seen just once. This sample was included in a study of identical twins. Sequenced input: naive T cells sorted from blood. This TCR was sampled from a woman aged 45-60 years in good health. V gene TRBV19 combines with J gene TRBJ2-3, with 12 bases aligning to TRBD2. CDR3 DNA sequence: TGTGCCAGTAGTGCCACTAGCGGGAGGTTCACAGATACGCAGTATTTT. Residues: CASSATSGRFTDTQYF.